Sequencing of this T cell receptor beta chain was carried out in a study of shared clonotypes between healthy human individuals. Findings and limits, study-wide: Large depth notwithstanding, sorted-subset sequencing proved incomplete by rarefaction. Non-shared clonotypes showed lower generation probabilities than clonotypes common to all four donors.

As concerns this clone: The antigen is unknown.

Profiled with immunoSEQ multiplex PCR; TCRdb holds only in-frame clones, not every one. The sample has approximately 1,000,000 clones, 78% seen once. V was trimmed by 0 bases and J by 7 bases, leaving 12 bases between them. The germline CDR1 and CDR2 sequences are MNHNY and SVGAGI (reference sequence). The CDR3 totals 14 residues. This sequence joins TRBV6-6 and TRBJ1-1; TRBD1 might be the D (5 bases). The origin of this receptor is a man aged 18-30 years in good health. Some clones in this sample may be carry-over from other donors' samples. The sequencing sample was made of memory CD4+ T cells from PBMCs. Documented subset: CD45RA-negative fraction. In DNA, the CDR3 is TGTGCCAGCAGTTACTCATCTAGGGGTAATGAAGCTTTCTTT. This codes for CASSYSSRGNEAFF.